Here is one TCR beta chain with its context. What it recognizes is unknown. Amplification of TCR beta CDR3 regions was performed using RNA transcripts as template. An initial round of RT-PCR targeting the TCR CDR3 relied on the HTBI primer set. Each CDR3 protein is one row after TCRdb ran MiXCR on the multiplex PCR reads. The table has about 500,000 distinct CDR3 sequences, around 15% seen once. The data derive from a study of T cells in Graves' hyperthyroidism and ophthalmopathy. Broader study findings: Classification by a 13 V-J model distinguished ophthalmopathy from stable hyperthyroidism.

The CDR3 loop spans 15 amino acids. Germline assignment: CDR1 MDHEN and CDR2 SYDVKM. V dropped 5 bases and J dropped 2; count of bases not matched to a gene: 8. Sequenced sample: blood. The chain couples TRBV28 to TRBJ2-7; TRBD1 aligns across 8 bases. The receptor's source is a woman aged 18-29 years with Graves' hyperthyroidism. CDR3 DNA: TGTGCCAGCAGTCCACCGGACAGGGCAGCCTACGAGCAGTACTTC. It specifies CASSPPDRAAYEQYF.